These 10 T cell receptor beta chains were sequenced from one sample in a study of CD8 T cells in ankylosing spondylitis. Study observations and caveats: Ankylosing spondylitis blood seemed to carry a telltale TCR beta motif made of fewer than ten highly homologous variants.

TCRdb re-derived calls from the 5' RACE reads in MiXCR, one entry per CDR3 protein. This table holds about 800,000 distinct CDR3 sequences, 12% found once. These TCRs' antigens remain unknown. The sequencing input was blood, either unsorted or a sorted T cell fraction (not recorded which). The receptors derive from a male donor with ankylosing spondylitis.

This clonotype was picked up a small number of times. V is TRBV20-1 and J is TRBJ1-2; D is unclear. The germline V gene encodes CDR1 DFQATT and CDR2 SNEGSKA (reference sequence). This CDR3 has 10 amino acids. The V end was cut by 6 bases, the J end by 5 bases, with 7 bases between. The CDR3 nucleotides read TGCAGTGCGTGGGAGTATGGCTACACCTTC. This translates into CSAWEYGYTF.

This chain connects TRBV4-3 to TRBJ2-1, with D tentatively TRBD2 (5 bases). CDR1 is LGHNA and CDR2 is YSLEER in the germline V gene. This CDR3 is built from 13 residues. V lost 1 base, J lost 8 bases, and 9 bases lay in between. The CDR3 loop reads CASSQAEEDEQFF. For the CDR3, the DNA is TGCGCCAGCAGCCAAGCGGAGGAGGATGAGCAGTTCTTC.

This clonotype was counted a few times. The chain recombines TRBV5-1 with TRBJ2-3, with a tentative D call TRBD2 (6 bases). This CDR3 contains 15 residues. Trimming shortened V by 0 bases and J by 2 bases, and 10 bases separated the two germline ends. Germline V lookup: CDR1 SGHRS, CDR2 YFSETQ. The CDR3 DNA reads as TGCGCCAGCAGCTTGGATGGGGGGAACACAGATACGCAGTATTTT. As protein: CASSLDGGNTDTQYF.

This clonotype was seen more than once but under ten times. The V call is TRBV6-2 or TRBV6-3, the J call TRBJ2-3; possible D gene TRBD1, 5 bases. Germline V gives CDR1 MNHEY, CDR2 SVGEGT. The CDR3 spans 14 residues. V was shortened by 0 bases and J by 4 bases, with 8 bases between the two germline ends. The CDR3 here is CASSYSSGPDTQYF. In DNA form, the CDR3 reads TGTGCCAGCAGTTACTCTTCAGGGCCAGATACGCAGTATTTT.

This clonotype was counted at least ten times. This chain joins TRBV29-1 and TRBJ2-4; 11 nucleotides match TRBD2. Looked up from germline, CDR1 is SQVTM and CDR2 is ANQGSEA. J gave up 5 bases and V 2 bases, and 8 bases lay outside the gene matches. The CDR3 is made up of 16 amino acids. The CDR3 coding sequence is TGCAGCGTTGAAACTAGCGGGAGCGGTGGTGAAAACATTCAGTACTTC. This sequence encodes CSVETSGSGGENIQYF. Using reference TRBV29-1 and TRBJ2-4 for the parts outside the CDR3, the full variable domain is SAVISQKPSRDICQRGTSLTIQCQVDSQVTMMFWYRQQPGQSLTLIATANQGSEATYESGFVIDKFPISRPNLTFSTLTVSNMSPEDSSIYLCSVETSGSGGENIQYFGAGTRLSVL.

The DNA for the CDR3 is TGTGCCAGCAGTCAATCCTGGGGACTAGCGGGAGCTACTGAGCAGTTCTTC. Its protein is CASSQSWGLAGATEQFF. The chain has TRBV28 and TRBJ2-1; the match to TRBD2 covers 14 bases. Germline CDR1 and CDR2: MDHEN and SYDVKM. Trimming at V came to 5 bases and at J to 9 bases, leaving 12 bases not matched to a gene. The length of the CDR3 is 17 residues.

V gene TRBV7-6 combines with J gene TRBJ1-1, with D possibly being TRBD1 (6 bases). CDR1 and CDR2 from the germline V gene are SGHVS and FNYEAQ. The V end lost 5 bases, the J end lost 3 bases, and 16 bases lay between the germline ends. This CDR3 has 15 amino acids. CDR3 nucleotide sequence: TGTGCCAGCAGCCGTTCAGCAGGGGCGGACACTGAAGCTTTCTTT. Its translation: CASSRSAGADTEAFF.

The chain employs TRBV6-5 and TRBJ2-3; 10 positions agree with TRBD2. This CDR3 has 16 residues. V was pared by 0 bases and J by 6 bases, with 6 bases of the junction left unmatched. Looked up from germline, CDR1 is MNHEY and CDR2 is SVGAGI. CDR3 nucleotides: TGTGCCAGCAGTTACTCGATCCTAGCGGGGGTTGATACGCAGTATTTT. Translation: CASSYSILAGVDTQYF.

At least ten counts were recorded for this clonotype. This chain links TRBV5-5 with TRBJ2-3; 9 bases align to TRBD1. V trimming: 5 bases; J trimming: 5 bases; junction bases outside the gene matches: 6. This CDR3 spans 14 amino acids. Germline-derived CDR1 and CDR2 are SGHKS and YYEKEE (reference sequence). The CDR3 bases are TGTGCCAGCAGACTGACAGGGGGAGAAGATACGCAGTATTTT. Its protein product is CASRLTGGEDTQYF.

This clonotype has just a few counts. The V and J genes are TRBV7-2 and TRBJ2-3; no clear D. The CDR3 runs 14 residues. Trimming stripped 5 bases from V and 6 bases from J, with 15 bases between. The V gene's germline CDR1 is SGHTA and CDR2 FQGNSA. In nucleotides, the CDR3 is TGTGCCAGCAGCCCTAGGGCCCTCAGCGATACGCAGTATTTT. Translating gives CASSPRALSDTQYF.